The source of this T cell receptor (beta chain) is a study of blood T cell repertoires in COVID-19. This clone has a single count. The authors' processing: Quantification of nucleated cells was approximated via reference gene primer amplification. Assay used: immunoSEQ multiplex PCR; TCRdb lists only in-frame clones, some missing. Clonal size and the V and J genes are those of that table, whereas D and trimming came from the DNA. This repertoire shows approximately 220,000 clones, 86% found once; its top ten account for around 3.5%. V lost 4 bases to trimming and J lost 11 bases; unmatched junction nucleotides: 10. This CDR3 has 14 amino acids. Germline V gene lookup returns CDR1 MDHEN and CDR2 SYDVKM.

The clonotype comes from a middle-aged woman with acute COVID-19. Source material: PBMCs or T cells enriched from blood (not recorded which). The chain joins TRBV28 to TRBJ1-5; 8 nucleotides line up with TRBD1. CDR3 loop: CASSSGQGTQTQHF. DNA for the CDR3: TGTGCCAGCAGTTCTGGACAGGGCACGCAGACCCAGCATTTT.